This T cell receptor (beta chain) originates from a study of control samples from healthy donors and cancer patients. This table comes from immunoSEQ multiplex PCR, and its TCRdb copy is limited to in-frame clones, with some not included. The sample contains 250,000 to 300,000 clones, roughly 87% of which appear only once. Trimming cost V 0 bases and J 9 bases; bases outside gene matches: 8. The CDR3 is 15 amino acids. Germline V CDR1 and CDR2: MNHNS, SASEGT. The source is a woman between 55 and 75 years old with lung cancer. The specimen was PBMCs. The chain employs TRBV6-1 and TRBJ2-4; 7 bases agree with TRBD1. In DNA form, the CDR3 reads TGTGCCAGCAGTGAAGCTCAGGGGGTCTTGGGCATTCAGTACTTC. Its protein is CASSEAQGVLGIQYF.